The present entry profiles one T cell receptor beta chain with its context. In germline, CDR1 is SGHNT, CDR2 YYREEE (reference sequence). The CDR3 totals 13 residues. With V trimmed by 2 bases and J by 4 bases, 2 bases remained unmatched. Profiling relied on immunoSEQ multiplex PCR, and the TCRdb table lists in-frame clones only, not all of them. The table has some 260,000 clones, around 84% seen once. The sample belongs to a study of blood T cell repertoires in COVID-19. Whole-study context: Sites across the United States, Italy and Spain contributed samples from acute and convalescent COVID-19. Sources were T cells, B-cell-depleted T cells, or PBMCs; the material itself was cDNA or gDNA.

The study assigned cohorts using participant-reported clinical history. This clonotype was obtained from a man younger than 45 with acute COVID-19. What was sequenced was PBMCs or T cells enriched from blood (not recorded which). This chain uses TRBV5-4 with TRBJ1-1, with 7 nucleotides matching TRBD1. In DNA, the CDR3 is TGTGCCAGCAGCTTTCAGGGGGGCACTGAAGCTTTCTTT. Translation: CASSFQGGTEAFF. Complete variable domain (other parts from reference TRBV5-4 and TRBJ1-1): ETGVTQSPTHLIKTRGQQVTLRCSSQSGHNTVSWYQQALGQGPQFIFQYYREEENGRGNFPPRFSGLQFPNYSSELNVNALELDDSALYLCASSFQGGTEAFFGQGTRLTVV.